This T cell receptor (beta chain) is drawn from a study of T cells of healthy individuals (dated by TCRdb to about 2018). V and J are truncated by 2 bases and 0 bases respectively, leaving an intervening sequence of 4 bases. The germline V gene (reference sequence) sets CDR1 to SEHNR and CDR2 to FQNEAQ. There are 13 amino acids in the CDR3, from cysteine to phenylalanine inclusive. The read is trimmed to its CDR3 DNA, 39 bases read in frame from base 1. Libraries came from 5' RACE. Sequencing took place on an Illumina MiSeq. The public sequencing data were trimmed at Q25 with fastp and processed into clonotypes with MiXCR by TCRdb, which kept only in-frame beta chains. Duplicate CDR3 protein sequences are folded into a single record with the most common DNA and genes. The sample table shows 100,000 or so distinct CDR3 sequences, and around 17% are seen once. The ten largest clones capture approximately 5.7% of the sample.

In regard to this clonotype: No cognate antigen has been identified for it. The record has no base qualities; no much larger clone is one base away.

The V and J genes are TRBV7-9 and TRBJ1-1; confidence is insufficient to name the D gene. The receptor was derived from a human donor in good health. The CDR3 protein is CASSLQLNTEAFF. The sequence in DNA is TGTGCCAGCAGCTTACAACTGAACACTGAAGCTTTCTTT.